Listed here are 26 T cell receptor beta chains from one sample, sequenced in a study of shared clonotypes between healthy human individuals. CD45RO-negative, CCR7-selected cells formed the naive CD8 fraction, which excluded terminally differentiated effector memory CD45RA+ cells. Generated by immunoSEQ multiplex PCR, the TCRdb table keeps only in-frame clones and is missing some. There are about 2 million clones in the sample; about 95% occur only once, and 0.85% to 1.2% lies in the top ten. Input material: naive CD8+ T cells sorted from blood. The receptors originated from a man aged 18 to 35 in good health.

This sequence joins TRBV5-1 and TRBJ1-2; unclear D gene. With 0 bases removed from V and 10 bases from J, the gap between germline ends came to 16 bases. Germline CDR1 is SGHRS and CDR2 is YFSETQ. The CDR3 totals 14 residues. CDR3 region: CASSLAAGVSDYTF. For the CDR3, the DNA is TGCGCCAGCAGCTTGGCCGCGGGTGTCTCTGACTACACCTTC.

As for this clone: The identical CDR3 is also encoded by other nucleotide sequences in the sample. The chain joins TRBV27 to TRBJ1-1; D is ambiguous. The CDR3 runs to 14 residues. Germline CDR1 reads MNHEY; CDR2 reads SMNVEV (reference sequence). V was clipped by 2 bases and J by 1 base, with 8 bases between them. The CDR3 bases are TGTGCCAGCAGTTTACGCTCGGGGAACACTGAAGCTTTCTTT. Protein sequence: CASSLRSGNTEAFF.

The chain recombines TRBV6-1 with TRBJ2-7; D tentatively reads TRBD1 or TRBD2 (5 bases each). The germline V gene has CDR1 MNHNS and CDR2 SASEGT. The CDR3 has 16 amino acids. Between the trimmed V and J ends, which lost 4 bases and 0 bases, there was a span of 16 bases. This CDR3 reads CASSAGRIYYSYEQYF. Written as DNA, the CDR3 is TGTGCCAGCAGTGCGGGACGGATTTATTACTCCTACGAGCAGTACTTC.

This sequence joins TRBV13 and TRBJ1-4; D is perhaps TRBD1 (6 bases). The CDR3 consists of 16 residues. The V gene lost 0 bases and the J gene lost 8 bases, with 16 bases spanning the gap. CDR1 is PRHDT, CDR2 FYEKMQ, per germline (reference sequence). The CDR3 nucleotides read TGTGCCAGCAGCTTAGGCCTTGGGGGCAGAGGGGAAAAACTGTTTTTT. It encodes CASSLGLGGRGEKLFF.

The chain links TRBV6-1 to TRBJ2-7; no clear D gene. V was clipped by 1 base and J by 0 bases, with 7 bases between them. This CDR3 comprises 14 residues. In germline, CDR1 is MNHNS, CDR2 SASEGT. This CDR3 is CASSEGLFSYEQYF. DNA of the CDR3: TGTGCCAGCAGTGAAGGCCTCTTCTCCTACGAGCAGTACTTC.

The rearrangement joins TRBV25-1 to TRBJ2-5, with TRBD2 as a possible D gene (6 bases). Trimming removed 1 base at V and 3 bases at J, with 15 bases between. CDR1 and CDR2 from the germline V gene are MGHDK and SYGVNS. The length of the CDR3 is 16 residues. This chain's CDR3 is CASSEWGNRREETQYF. The CDR3 coding sequence is TGTGCCAGCAGTGAATGGGGGAACCGGAGGGAAGAGACCCAGTACTTC.

The chain carries TRBV28 and TRBJ1-5; no reliable D call. CDR3 size: 15 residues. Trimming removed 5 bases from V and 3 bases from J, with 14 bases in between. Germline V lookup: CDR1 MDHEN, CDR2 SYDVKM. CDR3 in DNA: TGTGCCAGCAGTCCCCGCGGAGGTTCCAATCAGCCCCAGCATTTT. Protein sequence: CASSPRGGSNQPQHF.

The rearrangement uses TRBV27 and TRBJ2-7; 8 bases map to TRBD1. The V segment lost 10 bases and the J segment 2 bases; nucleotides outside the gene matches: 10. Germline CDR1 and CDR2: MNHEY and SMNVEV (reference sequence). The CDR3 covers 14 residues. The CDR3 nucleotides read TGTGCCACTCAATCGGGACAGGTACCCTACGAGCAGTACTTC. This gives the protein CATQSGQVPYEQYF.

The chain couples TRBV27 to TRBJ1-2; D may be TRBD1 (5 bases). Germline V gives CDR1 MNHEY, CDR2 SMNVEV (reference sequence). The CDR3 is made up of 14 amino acids. Trimming took 3 bases from V and 3 from J, leaving 11 bases between them. CDR3 nucleotide sequence: TGTGCCAGCAGTTTGGCGGGGACCGACTATGGCTACACCTTC. Encoded protein: CASSLAGTDYGYTF.

The chain has TRBV19 and TRBJ2-5; 9 positions match TRBD2. The CDR3 has 15 residues. Trimming cost V 3 bases and J 5 bases; bases outside gene matches: 7. The germline CDR1 and CDR2 sequences are LNHDA and SQIVND (reference sequence). CDR3 amino acids: CASSIASGTLETQYF. For the CDR3, the DNA is TGTGCCAGTAGTATTGCTAGCGGGACCCTGGAGACCCAGTACTTC.

A single count supports this clone. The chain joins TRBV5-6 to TRBJ2-7; the D is unclear. The CDR3 is 13 amino acids. Germline V gene sequence: CDR1 SGHDT, CDR2 YYEEEE. V was cut by 0 bases and J by 2 bases, with 6 bases left in between. DNA of the CDR3: TGTGCCAGCAGCTTGGGAAATACCTACGAGCAGTACTTC. Amino acids: CASSLGNTYEQYF.

The genes are TRBV7-9 and TRBJ2-7, with D possibly being TRBD2 (6 bases). Trimming removed 4 bases from V and 6 bases from J, with 13 bases in between. The germline V gene encodes CDR1 SEHNR and CDR2 FQNEAQ (reference sequence). CDR3 length: 13 amino acids. CDR3 amino acids: CASSSPGGPEQYF. DNA for the CDR3: TGTGCCAGCAGCTCCCCCGGGGGTCCCGAGCAGTACTTC.

The rearrangement uses TRBV7-9 and TRBJ2-7; D is possibly TRBD2 (6 bases). The germline V gene encodes CDR1 SEHNR and CDR2 FQNEAQ (reference sequence). This CDR3 is built from 17 residues. V dropped 1 base and J dropped 5 bases, with 21 bases sitting between them. The CDR3 region is CASSLGKEGRQRDEQYF. In DNA, the CDR3 is TGTGCCAGCAGCTTAGGCAAGGAGGGTAGGCAGCGCGACGAGCAGTACTTC.

The chain joins TRBV29-1 to TRBJ2-7; unclear D gene. V lost 5 bases, J lost 5 bases, and 13 bases lay in between. The length of the CDR3 is 12 residues. Per germline, CDR1 SQVTM and CDR2 ANQGSEA. The CDR3 protein is CSVSPSSNEQYF. The CDR3 DNA sequence: TGCAGCGTTTCCCCTTCGAGCAACGAGCAGTACTTC.

This chain connects TRBV2 to TRBJ1-6, with D unresolved. The CDR3 is 13 amino acids. The V end was cut by 8 bases, the J end by 6 bases, with 11 bases between. Germline V gene sequence: CDR1 SNHLY, CDR2 FYNNEI. CDR3 residues: CASGALSNSPLHF. For the CDR3, the DNA is TGTGCCAGCGGCGCGCTAAGTAATTCACCCCTCCACTTT.

The chain couples TRBV6-5 to TRBJ1-1; D gene unclear. CDR1 and CDR2 (germline): MNHEY, SVGAGI. V dropped 0 bases and J dropped 8 bases, with 19 bases sitting between them. The CDR3 contains 16 residues. DNA for the CDR3: TGTGCCAGCAGTTACTCGAATTCGCTTTGGGGAGGGGAAGCTTTCTTT. This encodes CASSYSNSLWGGEAFF.

This clone was detected only once. The sample carries other DNA sequences with the same CDR3. The chain employs TRBV9 and TRBJ2-1; the D gene could be TRBD1 or TRBD2 (5 bases each). Germline-derived CDR1 and CDR2 are SGDLS and YYNGEE. Trimming shortened V by 2 bases and J by 5 bases, and 8 bases separated the two germline ends. CDR3 length equals 13 residues. CDR3 amino acids: CASSVGTNNEQFF. The CDR3 region has the DNA TGTGCCAGCAGCGTGGGGACCAACAATGAGCAGTTCTTC.

About this clone: The sample carries other DNA sequences with the same CDR3. The gene calls are TRBV9 and TRBJ2-7; 8 bases are a match to TRBD1. J gave up 6 bases and V 2 bases, and 7 bases lay outside the gene matches. The CDR3 spans 14 residues. The germline V gene encodes CDR1 SGDLS and CDR2 YYNGEE. The CDR3 DNA reads TGTGCCAGCAGCGTCGGTCAGGGGGCGGGCGAGCAGTACTTC. It is translated as CASSVGQGAGEQYF. The complete variable domain, with remaining parts taken from reference TRBV9 and TRBJ2-7, reads DSGVTQTPKHLITATGQRVTLRCSPRSGDLSVYWYQQSLDQGLQFLIQYYNGEERAKGNILERFSAQQFPDLHSELNLSSLELGDSALYFCASSVGQGAGEQYFGPGTRLTVT.

The rearrangement joins TRBV27 to TRBJ1-3, with 11 bases matching TRBD1. Germline lookup yields CDR1 MNHEY and CDR2 SMNVEV (reference sequence). CDR3 size: 17 residues. V was pared by 8 bases and J by 4 bases, with 13 bases of the junction left unmatched. Written as DNA, the CDR3 is TGTGCCAGCTCACAGGGGACAGGGGGATGGAGGGGAAACACCATATATTTT. Translated, it gives CASSQGTGGWRGNTIYF.

The chain uses TRBV7-8 and TRBJ1-5; D unclear. V shed 1 base and J shed 4 bases, with 2 bases lying between them. Germline V gene lookup returns CDR1 SGHVS and CDR2 FQNEAQ. CDR3 length: 12 amino acids. CDR3 protein: CASSLENQPQHF. The CDR3 DNA reads TGTGCCAGCAGCTTAGAAAATCAGCCCCAGCATTTT.

V gene TRBV5-6 combines with J gene TRBJ1-1; 12 nucleotides agree with TRBD1. Germline V gene lookup returns CDR1 SGHDT and CDR2 YYEEEE. Unmatched junction bases numbered 12, after V lost 3 bases and J lost 6 bases. The CDR3 consists of 17 residues. For the CDR3, the DNA is TGTGCCAGCAGCTCCCCGCCCGGGACAGGGGGCGCCTCTGAAGCTTTCTTT. This encodes CASSSPPGTGGASEAFF.

This rearrangement joins TRBV27 to TRBJ2-3, with 9 bases lining up with TRBD2. The CDR3 sequence is 14 residues long. V trimming: 6 bases; J trimming: 3 bases; junction bases outside the gene matches: 4. The germline V gene encodes CDR1 MNHEY and CDR2 SMNVEV (reference sequence). In DNA, the CDR3 is TGTGCCAGCAGGGGACTAGCTTTGACAGATACGCAGTATTTT. It codes for CASRGLALTDTQYF.

On this clone: Other DNA sequences within the sample encode an identical CDR3. V usage is TRBV11-2 and J usage is TRBJ2-5, with D uncertain. Germline lookup yields CDR1 SGHAT and CDR2 FQNNGV. This CDR3 region has 12 residues. V gave up 4 bases and J gave up 2 bases, with 5 bases separating them. The CDR3 DNA is TGTGCCAGCAGCTACTCACAAGAGACCCAGTACTTC. It encodes CASSYSQETQYF.

CDR3 protein: CASSHTPMTGRRETQYF. CDR3 sequence (DNA): TGTGCCAGCAGTCATACCCCAATGACAGGCCGAAGAGAGACCCAGTACTTC. The gene calls are TRBV27 and TRBJ2-5; a weak D match, TRBD1 (6 bases). V was pared by 5 bases and J by 4 bases, with 23 bases between. CDR3 length equals 17 residues. The germline V gene encodes CDR1 MNHEY and CDR2 SMNVEV (reference sequence).

The rearrangement uses TRBV19 and TRBJ1-2; D unresolved. V was shortened by 9 bases and J by 4 bases, with 15 bases between the two germline ends. The CDR3 consists of 13 residues. In germline, CDR1 is LNHDA, CDR2 SQIVND (reference sequence). This CDR3 is CASRTTSPYGYTF. The CDR3 nucleotides read TGTGCCAGCCGGACGACATCGCCCTATGGCTACACCTTC. Full variable domain (missing parts from reference TRBV19 and TRBJ1-2): DGGITQSPKYLFRKEGQNVTLSCEQNLNHDAMYWYRQDPGQGLRLIYYSQIVNDFQKGDIAEGYSVSREKKESFPLTVTSAQKNPTAFYLCASRTTSPYGYTFGSGTRLTVV.

This clone occurred once. The V and J genes are TRBV19 and TRBJ2-5; perhaps TRBD2 as D (6 bases). In germline, CDR1 is LNHDA, CDR2 SQIVND (reference sequence). V was clipped by 4 bases and J by 1 base, with 25 bases between them. This CDR3 is 19 amino acids long. The CDR3 sequence is CASSTWFGDSREVQETQYF. CDR3 nucleotide sequence: TGTGCCAGTAGTACCTGGTTTGGGGATTCGAGGGAGGTCCAAGAGACCCAGTACTTC.